This entry features one TCR beta chain sequence. The data were taken from a study of blood T cell repertoires in COVID-19. Study-wide context: Acute-phase and convalescent COVID-19 samples originated in the United States, Italy and Spain. Nucleic acid was either cDNA or gDNA, and it came from T cells, B-cell-depleted T cells, or PBMCs.

The V gene end was trimmed by 4 bases and the J gene end by 5 bases; junction bases not matched to a gene: 9. CDR1 and CDR2 (germline): SGHDN, FVKESK. The CDR3 runs 15 residues. Clones were read by immunoSEQ multiplex PCR, and TCRdb kept only the in-frame ones, dropping some. The sample consists of about 360,000 clones, roughly 90% of them appearing once. The sequence was obtained from a woman in her fifties or sixties with COVID-19, enrolled during active disease. The J gene is TRBJ2-5, the V gene TRBV14, with 8 positions matching TRBD2. The sequencing input was peripheral blood. The DNA for the CDR3 is TGTGCCAGCAGCCTTACCGGGACTAGAGTTGAGACCCAGTACTTC. Amino acids: CASSLTGTRVETQYF.